These T cell receptor beta chains were read from a single sample in a study of shared clonotypes between healthy human individuals. Repertoires were generated with immunoSEQ multiplex PCR, while TCRdb's copy carries only in-frame clones and drops some. In the table there are 2 million to 2.5 million clones, around 95% of which are singletons. The sample was naive CD4+ T cells sorted from blood. These receptors were collected from a young man in good health. Both conserved end residues are part of each CDR3. The size of a clone is reported for some rows only, either as once, few or many, or as a class for expanded clones.

cdr3_length: 18
v_call: TRBV6-1
clone_size: NA
j_call: TRBJ2-7
cdr3_aa: CASSASRLRLGISLEQYF

cdr3_length: 15
v_call: TRBV11-2
clone_size: NA
j_call: TRBJ1-5
cdr3_aa: CASSLDRGNNQPQHF

cdr3_length: 14
v_call: TRBV10-3
clone_size: NA
j_call: TRBJ1-1
cdr3_aa: CATRVRDQYTEAFF

cdr3_length: 17
v_call: TRBV10-3
clone_size: NA
j_call: TRBJ2-7
cdr3_aa: CAISESEGSAGAYEQYF

cdr3_length: 11
v_call: TRBV30
clone_size: NA
j_call: TRBJ2-3
cdr3_aa: CAWSTGRTQYF

cdr3_length: 12
v_call: TRBV2
clone_size: NA
j_call: TRBJ2-7
cdr3_aa: CASSDDLGEQYF

cdr3_length: 12
v_call: TRBV27
clone_size: NA
j_call: TRBJ1-5
cdr3_aa: CASGRGDQPQHF

cdr3_length: 14
v_call: TRBV5-4
clone_size: NA
j_call: TRBJ2-7
cdr3_aa: CASSVRDRDYEQYF

cdr3_length: 10
v_call: TRBV28
clone_size: NA
j_call: TRBJ1-1
cdr3_aa: CATDGGEAFF

cdr3_length: 14
v_call: TRBV7-9
clone_size: NA
j_call: TRBJ1-2
cdr3_aa: CASSSLDREYGYTF

cdr3_length: 15
v_call: TRBV6-6
clone_size: once
j_call: TRBJ1-2
cdr3_aa: CASSYGGQPNYGYTF

cdr3_length: 16
v_call: TRBV7-7
clone_size: NA
j_call: TRBJ2-3
cdr3_aa: CASSLGRGPTRDTQYF

cdr3_length: 16
v_call: TRBV7-2
clone_size: NA
j_call: TRBJ2-1
cdr3_aa: CASSLGPLGVYNEQFF

cdr3_length: 15
v_call: TRBV6-5
clone_size: NA
j_call: TRBJ1-1
cdr3_aa: CASTHRQGSNTEAFF

cdr3_length: 13
v_call: TRBV9
clone_size: NA
j_call: TRBJ1-1
cdr3_aa: CASSVHTNTEAFF

cdr3_length: 13
v_call: TRBV10-3
clone_size: NA
j_call: TRBJ2-3
cdr3_aa: CATSRGGTDTQYF

cdr3_length: 13
v_call: TRBV6-1
clone_size: NA
j_call: TRBJ2-3
cdr3_aa: CASSVEGTDTQYF

cdr3_length: 9
v_call: TRBV6-1
clone_size: NA
j_call: TRBJ1-3
cdr3_aa: CASGDRSSF

cdr3_length: 11
v_call: TRBV9
clone_size: NA
j_call: TRBJ2-1
cdr3_aa: CASSPGGEQFF

cdr3_length: 16
v_call: TRBV27
clone_size: NA
j_call: TRBJ2-2
cdr3_aa: CASSLSSGPFRRELFF

cdr3_length: 13
v_call: TRBV2
clone_size: once
j_call: TRBJ1-3
cdr3_aa: CASSPFSGNTIYF

cdr3_length: 15
v_call: TRBV9
clone_size: NA
j_call: TRBJ1-1
cdr3_aa: CASSVALKLGTEAFF

cdr3_length: 18
v_call: TRBV19
clone_size: NA
j_call: TRBJ1-2
cdr3_aa: CASSIPRDRGRRFYGYTF

cdr3_length: 14
v_call: TRBV6-5
clone_size: NA
j_call: TRBJ2-2
cdr3_aa: CASSYGGFQGVLFF

cdr3_length: 17
v_call: TRBV19
clone_size: NA
j_call: TRBJ2-7
cdr3_aa: CASSMKARTSGSDEQYF

cdr3_length: 17
v_call: TRBV14
clone_size: NA
j_call: TRBJ1-5
cdr3_aa: CASSQQLEQGYNQPQHF

cdr3_length: 14
v_call: TRBV6-1
clone_size: NA
j_call: TRBJ2-7
cdr3_aa: CASSERRALGEQYF

cdr3_length: 15
v_call: TRBV25-1
clone_size: NA
j_call: TRBJ2-1
cdr3_aa: CASSEPSGGYNEQFF

cdr3_length: 11
v_call: TRBV20-1
clone_size: once
j_call: TRBJ2-3
cdr3_aa: CSARPANTQYF

cdr3_length: 16
v_call: TRBV15
clone_size: NA
j_call: TRBJ1-3
cdr3_aa: CATSREGYSSGNTIYF

cdr3_length: 13
v_call: TRBV6-1
clone_size: NA
j_call: TRBJ2-2
cdr3_aa: CASTPEGTGELFF

cdr3_length: 13
v_call: TRBV6-1
clone_size: NA
j_call: TRBJ1-1
cdr3_aa: CASSWSGGTEAFF

cdr3_length: 12
v_call: TRBV6-6
clone_size: NA
j_call: TRBJ1-4
cdr3_aa: CAGSTGREKLFF

cdr3_length: 15
v_call: TRBV5-1
clone_size: once
j_call: TRBJ1-4
cdr3_aa: CASSWQKAFNEKLFF

cdr3_length: 15
v_call: TRBV15
clone_size: NA
j_call: TRBJ1-2
cdr3_aa: CATSRDKFAFYGYTF

cdr3_length: 14
v_call: TRBV18
clone_size: NA
j_call: TRBJ2-7
cdr3_aa: CASSSGKSTHEQYF

cdr3_length: 15
v_call: TRBV6-5
clone_size: NA
j_call: TRBJ1-5
cdr3_aa: CASSYSAGSNQPQHF

cdr3_length: 18
v_call: TRBV7-8
clone_size: NA
j_call: TRBJ2-2
cdr3_aa: CASSQTGGFKRDTGELFF

cdr3_length: 14
v_call: TRBV14
clone_size: NA
j_call: TRBJ1-1
cdr3_aa: CASSPRTEDTEAFF

cdr3_length: 11
v_call: TRBV19
clone_size: once
j_call: TRBJ1-2
cdr3_aa: CASWTGYGYTF

cdr3_length: 16
v_call: TRBV7-2
clone_size: NA
j_call: TRBJ2-3
cdr3_aa: CASSSQGTSGTDTQYF

cdr3_length: 16
v_call: TRBV6-1
clone_size: NA
j_call: TRBJ2-1
cdr3_aa: CASSEGLAGGFNEQFF

cdr3_length: 12
v_call: TRBV30
clone_size: NA
j_call: TRBJ1-2
cdr3_aa: CAWKDRRDGYTF

cdr3_length: 15
v_call: TRBV7-2
clone_size: NA
j_call: TRBJ2-7
cdr3_aa: CASSLVGQGTYEQYF

cdr3_length: 17
v_call: TRBV7-9
clone_size: once
j_call: TRBJ2-2
cdr3_aa: CASSLGLAGANTGELFF

cdr3_length: 18
v_call: TRBV5-4
clone_size: NA
j_call: TRBJ2-2
cdr3_aa: CASSPPRQGISDTGELFF

cdr3_length: 16
v_call: TRBV5-4
clone_size: NA
j_call: TRBJ2-4
cdr3_aa: CASSLVAGGAKNIQYF

cdr3_length: 16
v_call: TRBV5-1
clone_size: once
j_call: TRBJ2-7
cdr3_aa: CASSLGGQGRTYEQYF